Presented here are 3 T cell receptor beta chains from one specimen sequenced in a study of HIV-infected patients and healthy controls. MiXCR, applied by TCRdb to the 5' RACE reads, yields one record per CDR3 protein. The profile shows approximately 67,000 distinct CDR3 sequences, 15% to 20% of them singletons. The sequencing sample was made of CD4+ T cells from blood. The receptors derive from a human donor in good health.

The chain recombines TRBV5-1 with TRBJ2-4; no reliable D call. The CDR3 is made up of 16 amino acids. CDR1 is SGHRS and CDR2 is YFSETQ in the germline V gene. Trimming shortened V by 1 base and J by 0 bases, and 11 bases separated the two germline ends. The CDR3 protein is CASSLSADGAKNIQYF. As DNA, the CDR3 is TGCGCCAGCAGCTTGTCGGCAGACGGAGCCAAAAACATTCAGTACTTC.

This clonotype was picked up many times. The chain has TRBV28 and TRBJ2-3; D possibly corresponds to TRBD2 (7 bases). The V gene lost 5 bases and the J gene lost 4 bases, with 16 bases spanning the gap. The CDR3 is 15 amino acids. The germline V gene encodes CDR1 MDHEN and CDR2 SYDVKM. The CDR3 bases are TGTGCCAGCAGTCCCCTAGGGGGGGGCTCAGATACGCAGTATTTT. Translating it yields CASSPLGGGSDTQYF. The full variable domain, completed using reference TRBV28 and TRBJ2-3, is DVKVTQSSRYLVKRTGEKVFLECVQDMDHENMFWYRQDPGLGLRLIYFSYDVKMKEKGDIPEGYSVSREKKERFSLILESASTNQTSMYLCASSPLGGGSDTQYFGPGTRLTVL.

This chain joins TRBV6-2 or TRBV6-3 and TRBJ2-1; TRBD1 aligns across 8 bases. The CDR3 is made up of 14 amino acids. The J segment lost 6 bases and the V segment lost 0 bases, leaving 1 base of the junction unmatched. Germline V CDR1 and CDR2: MNHEY, SVGEGT. The CDR3 nucleotides are TGTGCCAGCAGTTACTCGACAGGGGTCAATGAGCAGTTCTTC. It is translated as CASSYSTGVNEQFF.